This TCR beta chain stems from a study of T cell repertoires in cytomegalovirus infection (dated by TCRdb to between 2017 and 2020). Describing the broader study: The HLA type of each donor mattered for the analysis, because public TCR beta signatures pointed to carriage of CMV infection along with the matching HLA type.

The run used an Illumina HiSeq 1500. TCRdb trimmed the raw reads at Q25, called clones with MiXCR and kept productive beta chains. Rows merge per CDR3 protein into single entries with the most common DNA and genes. The sample table holds approximately 250,000 distinct CDR3 sequences, of which roughly 20% were seen once. Together, the top ten hold 15% to 20% of the sample. The paper as a whole reports these results and caveats: The ex vivo response was dominated by HLA-C-restricted CMV-specific TCR beta clonotypes, and the single most frequent clonotype in two of eight donors was supplied by these HLA-C-restricted clonotypes. Cumulative frequency of public TCR beta family members discriminated carriers of CMV infection plus the relevant HLA type in this cohort and an independent approximately 370-donor cohort.

At least ten counts were recorded for this clonotype. No cognate antigen has been identified for it. Base qualities are not recorded, but no much larger clone differs from it by a single base. Material: CD8+ T cells from PBMCs. The clonotype was recovered from a human donor in good health (CMV status not recorded). Some clones in this sample may be carry-over from other donors' samples.

This receptor has the CDR3 CASTLGVSYEQYF. The DNA is as follows: TGTGCCAGCACCCTGGGGGTCTCCTACGAGCAGTACTTC. The chain uses TRBV28 and TRBJ2-7; the D call is tentative, TRBD1 or TRBD2, as each matches 5 bases. V gives up 7 bases and J gives up 0 bases, and the segment between their germline ends measures 10 bases. Spanning cysteine to phenylalanine, the CDR3 consists of 13 amino acids. The entry retains the CDR3 DNA only, 39 bases that are in frame from base 1. Based on the germline V gene, the CDR1 and CDR2 sequences are MDHEN and SYDVKM.